Listed below are T cell receptor beta chains from one sample, sequenced in a study of cytotoxic CD8 clonotypes in ibrutinib-treated CLL. Clones were read by immunoSEQ multiplex PCR, and TCRdb kept only the in-frame ones, dropping some. The sample includes about 160,000 clones, more than 75% of them seen just once. Sample: PBMCs, taken after 12 months of ibrutinib treatment. The origin of the receptors is a human donor with chronic lymphocytic leukemia. CDR3s include the opening cysteine and the closing phenylalanine or tryptophan. A D gene is named only where the DNA matches it firmly. The size entry is marked missing in some rows and otherwise reads once, few, many or a size class.

D gene	V gene	clone size	J gene	CDR3 protein	CDR3 DNA
NA	TRBV9	NA	TRBJ1-3	CASSVRENSGNTIYF	TGTGCCAGCAGCGTACGGGAAAACTCTGGAAACACCATATATTTT
TRBD2	TRBV5-1	NA	TRBJ2-1	CASSLDTSGGAGEQFF	TGCGCCAGCAGCTTGGATACCAGCGGGGGGGCAGGTGAGCAGTTCTTC
NA	TRBV6-5	NA	TRBJ1-5	CASSYSRTNNQPQHF	TGTGCCAGCAGTTACTCGAGGACCAACAATCAGCCCCAGCATTTT
NA	TRBV15	few	TRBJ2-4	CATSREQIAKNIQYF	TGTGCCACCAGCAGAGAACAGATAGCCAAAAACATTCAGTACTTC
TRBD2	TRBV11-2	NA	TRBJ2-7	CASSLEASGRVIIHEQYF	TGTGCCAGCAGCTTAGAAGCCAGCGGGAGAGTTATTATCCACGAGCAGTACTTC
NA	TRBV5-1	NA	TRBJ1-6	CASSFNRESPLHF	TGCGCCAGCAGCTTTAACAGGGAATCACCCCTCCACTTT
NA	TRBV7-9	NA	TRBJ2-7	CASSRGDYEQYF	TGTGCCAGCAGTCGAGGGGACTACGAGCAGTACTTC
NA	TRBV7-9	NA	TRBJ2-7	CASSPRIGSSYEQYF	TGTGCCAGCAGCCCCAGGATCGGGAGCTCCTACGAGCAGTACTTC
NA	TRBV28	NA	TRBJ1-2	CASRQQGSYTF	TGTGCCAGCAGGCAACAGGGTTCCTACACCTTC
NA	TRBV6-5	NA	TRBJ1-6	CASSGMVNSPLHF	TGTGCCAGCAGCGGGATGGTTAATTCACCCCTCCACTTT
TRBD1	TRBV7-9	NA	TRBJ2-7	CASSLGQGISYEQYF	TGTGCCAGCAGCTTAGGACAGGGGATCTCCTACGAGCAGTACTTC
NA	TRBV13	once	TRBJ2-7	CASSLHGSYEQYF	TGTGCCAGCAGCTTACATGGGTCCTACGAGCAGTACTTC
TRBD1	TRBV2	NA	TRBJ1-5	CASNPGGSNQPQHF	TGTGCCAGCAACCCAGGGGGTAGCAATCAGCCCCAGCATTTT
NA	TRBV6-1	NA	TRBJ2-5	CAIFSSTRGSKTQYF	TGTGCCATCTTTAGTAGCACCCGTGGATCAAAGACCCAGTACTTC
TRBD1	TRBV5-1	NA	TRBJ1-4	CASSLEGQGSLGVFF	TGCGCCAGCAGCTTGGAAGGACAGGGGAGCCTGGGGGTGTTTTTT
NA	TRBV7-2	once	TRBJ2-1	CASSLRSASYNEQFF	TGTGCCAGCAGCCTCCGTAGCGCTTCATACAATGAGCAGTTCTTC
TRBD2	TRBV7-3	once	TRBJ2-1	CASSFTSGSFDNEQFF	TGTGCCAGCAGCTTTACTAGCGGGAGTTTCGACAATGAGCAGTTCTTC
TRBD1	TRBV19	NA	TRBJ2-2	CASSRGQGAGELFF	TGTGCCAGTAGTAGAGGACAGGGGGCCGGGGAGCTGTTTTTT
NA	TRBV6-4	few	TRBJ2-3	CASTTQYF	TGTGCCAGCACTACGCAGTATTTT
NA	TRBV7-8	NA	TRBJ2-7	CASSLGRLRGGEQYF	TGTGCCAGCAGCTTAGGTAGGCTTAGGGGTGGCGAGCAGTACTTC
NA	TRBV10-3	once	TRBJ1-6	CAISEVGPTVSPLHF	TGTGCCATCAGTGAGGTGGGACCGACGGTTTCACCCCTCCACTTT
NA	TRBV2	NA	TRBJ2-1	CASSRQPWANEQFF	TGTGCCAGCAGCCGTCAACCTTGGGCCAATGAGCAGTTCTTC
TRBD1	TRBV4-3	NA	TRBJ2-7	CASSHTGGSGEQYF	TGCGCCAGCAGCCATACAGGGGGATCTGGTGAGCAGTACTTC
NA	TRBV11-1	NA	TRBJ1-5	CASSLDRNQPQHF	TGTGCCAGCAGCTTAGACCGTAATCAGCCCCAGCATTTT
NA	TRBV7-9	NA	TRBJ2-7	CASSLVGYSYEQYF	TGTGCCAGCAGCTTAGTGGGGTACTCCTACGAGCAGTACTTC
NA	TRBV27	NA	TRBJ1-1	CASSPGYNTEAFF	TGTGCCAGCAGTCCCGGATACAACACTGAAGCTTTCTTT
NA	TRBV15	NA	TRBJ2-3	CATSSGLGGYTQYF	TGTGCCACCAGCAGCGGACTTGGTGGGTATACGCAGTATTTT
NA	TRBV6-1	NA	TRBJ2-5	CASNKERGVLGGQYF	TGTGCCAGCAATAAGGAAAGGGGGGTACTTGGGGGCCAGTACTTC
NA	TRBV9	NA	TRBJ2-3	CASSVEWGRSTDTQYF	TGTGCCAGCAGCGTAGAATGGGGGCGCAGCACAGATACGCAGTATTTT
NA	TRBV9	NA	TRBJ1-1	CASSVVSGFNTEAFF	TGTGCCAGCAGCGTAGTATCCGGGTTCAACACTGAAGCTTTCTTT
NA	TRBV5-4	NA	TRBJ1-2	CASTGGSYGYTF	TGTGCCAGCACGGGGGGGAGCTATGGCTACACCTTC
NA	TRBV19	NA	TRBJ2-7	CASSIEIGRIYEQYF	TGTGCCAGTAGTATAGAAATAGGACGGATATACGAGCAGTACTTC
NA	TRBV10-3	NA	TRBJ1-3	CAIRGTYSGNTIYF	TGTGCCATCAGGGGAACGTACTCTGGAAACACCATATATTTT
NA	TRBV27	NA	TRBJ2-1	CASSFRPINEQFF	TGTGCCAGCAGTTTTAGGCCTATCAATGAGCAGTTCTTC
NA	TRBV2	NA	TRBJ1-2	CASSVTENYGYTF	TGTGCCAGCAGTGTGACAGAGAACTATGGCTACACCTTC
TRBD1	TRBV19	NA	TRBJ2-3	CASSLRQGTTDTQYF	TGTGCCAGTAGTTTAAGACAGGGGACGACAGATACGCAGTATTTT
TRBD1	TRBV28	NA	TRBJ1-2	CASSYRDRPISSTF	TGTGCCAGCAGCTACAGGGACAGACCCATTTCCTCCACCTTC
NA	TRBV6-4	NA	TRBJ2-3	CASSAGQESTDTQYF	TGTGCCAGCAGTGCGGGGCAGGAGAGCACAGATACGCAGTATTTT
NA	TRBV28	NA	TRBJ1-5	CASGEGQPQHF	TGTGCCAGCGGGGAGGGTCAGCCCCAGCATTTT
NA	TRBV10-3	NA	TRBJ2-7	CAIRDGQSYEQYF	TGTGCCATCAGGGATGGACAGTCCTACGAGCAGTACTTC